A selection of T cell receptor beta chains follows, all from one sample in a study of T cell changes during pregnancy in multiple sclerosis. Produced via immunoSEQ multiplex PCR; TCRdb's table is partial and in-frame only. The sample consists of some 29,000 clones, 91% of them appearing once. The starting material was CD8+ T cells from peripheral blood mononuclear cells, obtained in the second trimester of pregnancy. These receptors were collected from a female donor in good health, enrolled as a control in a pregnancy study. Both conserved end residues are trimmed from each CDR3. Clone size is given for some rows only: seen once, a few or many times, or a class if the clone is expanded.

V,J,size,CDR3
TRBV7-9,TRBJ1-1,-,ASSLGGTTSEAF
TRBV4-1,TRBJ1-1,once,ASSPIGTENTEAF
TRBV7-3,TRBJ2-1,-,ASSSSGGGADEQF
TRBV4-3,TRBJ1-5,-,ASSQDRGSNQPQH
TRBV5-4,TRBJ2-5,-,ASSPSRGRGETQY
TRBV9,TRBJ1-2,-,ASSVYGTGTVDGYT
TRBV10-3,TRBJ2-1,-,AISDGGQADNEQF
TRBV6-4,TRBJ1-2,-,ASSEDGEGNYGYT
TRBV27,TRBJ1-3,-,ASSSQGYVGNTIY
TRBV2,TRBJ1-1,-,ASSPAQGTNTEAF
TRBV30,TRBJ2-3,-,AWSLPGSSADTQY
TRBV27,TRBJ2-1,-,ASSLRTSGGYNEQF
TRBV6-5,TRBJ2-7,-,ASSYSVHRAYEQY
TRBV6-6,TRBJ2-5,-,ASSTTSPLETQY
TRBV9,TRBJ1-1,few,ASSPHAGIEAF
TRBV11-2,TRBJ2-7,-,ASSPTGGFEQY
TRBV27,TRBJ2-1,few,ASSPRTSGGPGYEQF
TRBV19,TRBJ1-1,-,ASSITAGWNTEAF
TRBV27,TRBJ2-7,-,ASSPIAGGSTYEQY
TRBV19,TRBJ1-1,-,ASSHTGHTEAF
TRBV4-3,TRBJ2-2,-,ASSQDSTGGSRELF
TRBV4-3,TRBJ2-2,-,ASSQELYQGLTGELF
TRBV11-3,TRBJ2-3,once,ASSLLAGGTDTQY
TRBV2,TRBJ1-1,-,ASRREPTEAF
TRBV9,TRBJ1-6,-,ASSVTGTPLENSPLH
TRBV4-3,TRBJ2-7,-,ASSQEIDHPGYEQY
TRBV9,TRBJ2-2,-,ASSVEFGTVNTGELF
TRBV29-1,TRBJ1-1,-,SVDPDRALYTEAF
TRBV19,TRBJ1-1,once,ASSIVQGMEAEAF
TRBV5-1,TRBJ2-7,-,ASSLAGEQGAWEQY
TRBV4-3,TRBJ1-3,-,ASSQVPGTGNTIY
TRBV6-5,TRBJ1-1,-,ASSLTGANTEAF
TRBV5-4,TRBJ2-3,-,ASTALSGTVQSGMSDTQY
TRBV7-3,TRBJ2-6,-,ASSKRGGGSSGANVLT
TRBV5-1,TRBJ1-1,-,ASSFRTLNTEAF
TRBV29-1,TRBJ2-1,-,SARDRVNEQF
TRBV19,TRBJ2-7,-,ASSITIWTYEQY
TRBV27,TRBJ1-5,-,ASRTGALQPQH
TRBV4-3,TRBJ1-1,-,ASSQDRDRSKAF
TRBV7-8,TRBJ1-1,-,ASSFGQMNTEAF
TRBV4-1,TRBJ2-7,-,ASSPEQGTYEQY
TRBV6-1,TRBJ2-3,-,ASSELVREGPDTQY
TRBV30,TRBJ2-7,-,AWSLGTSYEQY
TRBV4-1,TRBJ2-7,once,ASSTSQGTYEQY
TRBV19,TRBJ1-1,-,ASSTRTADVYEAF
TRBV7-9,TRBJ2-7,once,ASSAVDSYEQY
TRBV6-1,TRBJ2-1,-,ASSEDDGTYNEQF